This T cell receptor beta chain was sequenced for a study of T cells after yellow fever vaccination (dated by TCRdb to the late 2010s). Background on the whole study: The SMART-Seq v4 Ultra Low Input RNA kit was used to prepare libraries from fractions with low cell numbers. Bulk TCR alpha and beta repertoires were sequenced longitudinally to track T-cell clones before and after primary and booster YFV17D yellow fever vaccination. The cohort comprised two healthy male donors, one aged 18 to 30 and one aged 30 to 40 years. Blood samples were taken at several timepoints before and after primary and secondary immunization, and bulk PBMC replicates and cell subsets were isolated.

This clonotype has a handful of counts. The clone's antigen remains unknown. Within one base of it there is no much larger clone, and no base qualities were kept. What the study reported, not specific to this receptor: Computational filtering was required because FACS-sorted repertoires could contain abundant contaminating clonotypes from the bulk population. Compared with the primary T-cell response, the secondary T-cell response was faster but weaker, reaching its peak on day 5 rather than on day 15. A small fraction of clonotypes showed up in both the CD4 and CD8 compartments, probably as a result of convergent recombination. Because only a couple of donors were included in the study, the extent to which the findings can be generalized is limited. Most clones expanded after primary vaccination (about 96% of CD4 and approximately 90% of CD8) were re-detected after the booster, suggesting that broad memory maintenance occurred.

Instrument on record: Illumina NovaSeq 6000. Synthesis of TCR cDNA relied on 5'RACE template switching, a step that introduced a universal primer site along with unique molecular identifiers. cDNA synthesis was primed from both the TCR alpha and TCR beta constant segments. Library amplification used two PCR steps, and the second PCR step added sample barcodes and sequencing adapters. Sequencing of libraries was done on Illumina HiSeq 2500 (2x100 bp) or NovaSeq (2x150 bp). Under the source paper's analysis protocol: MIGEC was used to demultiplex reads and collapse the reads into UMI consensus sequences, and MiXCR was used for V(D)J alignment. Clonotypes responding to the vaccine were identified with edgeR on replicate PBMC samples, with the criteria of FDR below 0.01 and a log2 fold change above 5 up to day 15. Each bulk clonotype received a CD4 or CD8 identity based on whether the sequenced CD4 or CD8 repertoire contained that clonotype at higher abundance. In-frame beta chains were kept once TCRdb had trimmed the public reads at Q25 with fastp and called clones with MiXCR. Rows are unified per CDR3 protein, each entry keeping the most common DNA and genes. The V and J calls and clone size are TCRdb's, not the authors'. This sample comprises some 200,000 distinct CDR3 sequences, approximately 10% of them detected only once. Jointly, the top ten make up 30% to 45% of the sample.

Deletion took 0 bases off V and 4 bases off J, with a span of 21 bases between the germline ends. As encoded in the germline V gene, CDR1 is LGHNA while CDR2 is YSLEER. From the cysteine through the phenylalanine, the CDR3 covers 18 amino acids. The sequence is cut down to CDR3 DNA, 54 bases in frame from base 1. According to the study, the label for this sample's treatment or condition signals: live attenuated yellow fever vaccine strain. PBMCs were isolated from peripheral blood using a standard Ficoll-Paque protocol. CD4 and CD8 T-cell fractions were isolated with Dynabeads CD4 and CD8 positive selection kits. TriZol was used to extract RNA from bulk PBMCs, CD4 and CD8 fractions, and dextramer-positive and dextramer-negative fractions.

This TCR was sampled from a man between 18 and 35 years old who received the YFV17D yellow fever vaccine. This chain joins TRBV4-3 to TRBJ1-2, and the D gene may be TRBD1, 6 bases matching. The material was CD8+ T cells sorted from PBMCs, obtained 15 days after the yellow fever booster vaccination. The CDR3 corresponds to CASSQEPPFVGGPYGYTF. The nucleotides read TGCGCCAGCAGCCAAGAACCCCCCTTTGTAGGGGGTCCCTATGGCTACACCTTC.